Below are 26 T cell receptor beta chains sequenced from a single sample in a study of blood T cell repertoires in COVID-19. The repertoire was sequenced with immunoSEQ multiplex PCR; TCRdb's copy has only in-frame clones and lacks some. This sample has about 69,000 clones, with 75% to 90% found just once. Specimen: peripheral blood. The receptors shown here come from a man aged 35-49 years with COVID-19, enrolled during active disease.

V usage is TRBV6-5 and J usage is TRBJ2-3; maybe TRBD1 (6 bases). V was clipped by 6 bases and J by 2 bases, with 12 bases between them. CDR3 size: 14 residues. Germline CDR1 and CDR2: MNHEY and SVGAGI. The CDR3 region has the DNA TGTGCCAGCAGGGGAAGGGACAACACAGATACGCAGTATTTT. Translated, it gives CASRGRDNTDTQYF.

This clone was found once. The rearrangement links TRBV28 to TRBJ1-5; 10 nucleotides align to TRBD1. This CDR3 region has 15 residues. J gave up 3 bases and V 7 bases, and 6 bases lay outside the gene matches. Germline-derived CDR1 and CDR2 are MDHEN and SYDVKM. The CDR3 DNA sequence: TGTGCCAGCAACACCGGGACAGGGGTCAATCAGCCCCAGCATTTT. It translates to CASNTGTGVNQPQHF.

The V gene is TRBV5-1, the J gene TRBJ2-7, with 9 bases lining up with TRBD1. The length of the CDR3 is 15 residues. Trimming at V came to 4 bases and at J to 3 bases, leaving 8 bases not matched to a gene. Germline V gene sequence: CDR1 SGHRS, CDR2 YFSETQ. CDR3 nucleotide sequence: TGCGCCAGCAGCCCTGAGGACAGGGGTTACTACGAGCAGTACTTC. Its protein is CASSPEDRGYYEQYF.

The CDR3 here is CASSDSSGGTTQYF. In DNA form, the CDR3 reads TGTGCCAGCAGTGACTCTTCGGGGGGGACTACGCAGTATTTT. V gene TRBV6-4 combines with J gene TRBJ2-3; 8 bases are shared with TRBD2. The CDR3 totals 14 residues. J was trimmed by 8 bases and V by 0 bases; bases with no gene match: 4. The V gene's germline CDR1 is MRHNA and CDR2 SNTAGT.

This clone was detected only a few times. The chain links TRBV3-1 (or the pseudogene TRBV3-2) to TRBJ1-2; maybe TRBD1 (5 bases). Germline V gives CDR1 LGHDT, CDR2 YNNKEL (reference sequence). The V gene lost 3 bases and the J gene lost 10 bases, with 12 bases spanning the gap. The CDR3 is 12 amino acids. CDR3 nucleotides: TGTGCCAGCAGCCATGGGCTCAGGGACTACACCTTC. Translating it yields CASSHGLRDYTF.

The chain joins TRBV6-1 to TRBJ2-3, with a weak D call TRBD2 (6 bases). Germline CDR1 is MNHNS and CDR2 is SASEGT. The CDR3 is made up of 15 amino acids. V lost 1 base to trimming and J lost 6 bases, with 14 bases between them. In DNA form, the CDR3 reads TGTGCCAGCAGTGAAGGGTGGCGGGGAGGCGATACGCAGTATTTT. The encoded protein is CASSEGWRGGDTQYF.

The chain couples TRBV19 to TRBJ1-1; 9 bases are a match to TRBD1. The V segment lost 5 bases and the J segment 0 bases; nucleotides outside the gene matches: 10. This CDR3 region has 17 residues. Germline V gene data show CDR1 as LNHDA and CDR2 as SQIVND (reference sequence). The CDR3 nucleotides are TGTGCCAGTAGTGTACTTACCGGACAGGGGATGAACACTGAAGCTTTCTTT. The encoded protein is CASSVLTGQGMNTEAFF.

The chain uses TRBV28 and TRBJ2-7; D may be TRBD2 (6 bases). Trimming shortened V by 8 bases and J by 2 bases, and 16 bases separated the two germline ends. Germline V gene lookup returns CDR1 MDHEN and CDR2 SYDVKM. This CDR3 is built from 14 residues. The CDR3 is CASVEGLYPYEQYF. CDR3 coding DNA: TGTGCCAGCGTGGAGGGCCTTTACCCCTACGAGCAGTACTTC.

This chain connects TRBV7-9 to TRBJ2-7, with a tentative D call TRBD1 (6 bases). Germline V gene sequence: CDR1 SEHNR, CDR2 FQNEAQ (reference sequence). Trimming removed 5 bases at V and 0 bases at J, with 8 bases between. The CDR3 is 13 amino acids. The CDR3 nucleotides are TGTGCCAGCAGCGGGACACTCTCCTACGAGCAGTACTTC. Protein product: CASSGTLSYEQYF.

V is TRBV6-1 and J is TRBJ1-2; D remains unclear. Trimming removed 1 base from V and 8 bases from J, with 14 bases in between. CDR3 length: 14 amino acids. The germline gives CDR1 MNHNS, CDR2 SASEGT. The CDR3 spells CASSEEQVYGGYTF. For the CDR3, the DNA is TGTGCCAGCAGTGAAGAGCAGGTCTATGGGGGCTACACCTTC.

This clone occurred a few times. The V and J genes are TRBV19 and TRBJ2-7; weak D call: TRBD2 (7 bases). The CDR3 extends over 15 amino acids. Germline V gives CDR1 LNHDA, CDR2 SQIVND (reference sequence). V was trimmed by 3 bases and J by 3 bases, leaving 15 bases between them. The CDR3: CASSIRRGGFYEQYF. Here the CDR3 DNA reads TGTGCCAGTAGTATCCGGAGGGGGGGGTTCTACGAGCAGTACTTC. The full variable domain, completed using reference TRBV19 and TRBJ2-7, is DGGITQSPKYLFRKEGQNVTLSCEQNLNHDAMYWYRQDPGQGLRLIYYSQIVNDFQKGDIAEGYSVSREKKESFPLTVTSAQKNPTAFYLCASSIRRGGFYEQYFGPGTRLTVT.

The V gene is TRBV27, the J gene TRBJ2-7; TRBD1 agrees at 8 bases. Germline V gives CDR1 MNHEY, CDR2 SMNVEV (reference sequence). With 5 bases clipped from V and 2 bases from J, the junction kept 11 bases outside the gene matches. This CDR3 has 16 amino acids. CDR3 sequence reads: CASSRNRDRQTYEQYF. CDR3 nucleotide sequence: TGTGCCAGCAGTCGCAACCGGGACAGGCAAACCTACGAGCAGTACTTC.

The V call is TRBV19, the J call TRBJ1-4; possible D gene TRBD1, 5 bases. Trimming took 7 bases from V and 8 from J, leaving 14 bases between them. CDR3 length: 13 amino acids. Germline CDR1 reads LNHDA; CDR2 reads SQIVND (reference sequence). The CDR3 nucleotides are TGTGCCAGTAACGAAGGGAAGGGGGAAAAACTGTTTTTT. Amino acid sequence: CASNEGKGEKLFF.

The chain employs TRBV3-1 (or the pseudogene TRBV3-2) and TRBJ2-3, with 15 bases fitting TRBD2. Per germline, CDR1 LGHDT and CDR2 YNNKEL (reference sequence). The CDR3 consists of 19 residues. Unmatched junction bases numbered 5, after V lost 1 base and J lost 0 bases. In DNA, the CDR3 is TGTGCCAGCAGCCAAGGGACTAGCGGGGGGGCTCTTAGCACAGATACGCAGTATTTT. Protein: CASSQGTSGGALSTDTQYF.

This sequence joins TRBV3-1 (or the pseudogene TRBV3-2) and TRBJ1-1, with 8 bases identical to TRBD1. With V trimmed by 2 bases and J by 1 base, 6 bases remained unmatched. CDR1 LGHDT and CDR2 YNNKEL come from the germline V gene (reference sequence). The CDR3 is 16 amino acids. This CDR3 is CASSQTRGLGNTEAFF. In DNA form, the CDR3 reads TGTGCCAGCAGCCAAACCAGGGGGCTAGGGAACACTGAAGCTTTCTTT.

This sequence joins TRBV2 and TRBJ2-1, with 12 nucleotides matching TRBD2. The germline V gene has CDR1 SNHLY and CDR2 FYNNEI. Trimming removed 2 bases from V and 6 bases from J; junction bases left unmatched: 8. The CDR3 contains 17 residues. CDR3 region: CASSEFTLAGGFNEQFF. The DNA for the CDR3 is TGTGCCAGCAGTGAATTTACCCTAGCGGGGGGGTTCAATGAGCAGTTCTTC.

The chain recombines TRBV18 with TRBJ1-2; 8 nucleotides match TRBD1. V lost 2 bases, J lost 8 bases, and 10 bases stayed unmatched. Germline loops: CDR1 KGHSH, CDR2 LQKENI. The CDR3 has 15 amino acids. CDR3 coding DNA: TGTGCCAGCTCACCAATCCATCAGGGGGCAGACGGCTACACCTTC. Translated: CASSPIHQGADGYTF.

This chain links TRBV27 with TRBJ1-2; TRBD1 is a possible D gene (6 bases). CDR1 MNHEY and CDR2 SMNVEV come from the germline V gene (reference sequence). This CDR3 is 13 amino acids long. Trimming stripped 7 bases from V and 4 bases from J, with 13 bases between. The CDR3 DNA sequence: TGTGCCAGCAAAAACACAGGGCCCTATGGCTACACCTTC. It encodes CASKNTGPYGYTF.

This chain links TRBV5-8 with TRBJ2-3; 8 bases line up with TRBD2. V lost 1 base to trimming and J lost 0 bases; unmatched junction nucleotides: 7. This CDR3 region has 17 residues. Germline V gives CDR1 SGHTS, CDR2 YDEGEE. The CDR3 spells CASSLSSGGSSTDTQYF. CDR3 DNA: TGTGCCAGCAGCTTGTCAAGCGGGGGCTCGAGCACAGATACGCAGTATTTT.

The V call is TRBV6-6, the J call TRBJ2-5; D unclear. Per the germline V gene, CDR1 is MNHNY and CDR2 is SVGAGI (reference sequence). V dropped 5 bases and J dropped 5 bases, with 9 bases sitting between them. The CDR3 covers 12 residues. Here the CDR3 reads CASSGLEETQYF. The CDR3 nucleotides read TGTGCCAGCAGTGGATTGGAGGAGACCCAGTACTTC.

The J gene is TRBJ2-5, the V gene TRBV6-5; tentatively, D is TRBD1 (6 bases). This CDR3 spans 13 amino acids. Trimming left V 7 bases short and J 3 bases short, with 12 bases between. The germline gives CDR1 MNHEY, CDR2 SVGAGI. The CDR3 DNA reads TGTGCCAGCAATAGACAGGAGAAAGAGACCCAGTACTTC. Translated, it gives CASNRQEKETQYF.

This rearrangement joins TRBV10-3 to TRBJ1-3; D is uncertain. The CDR3 contains 14 residues. CDR1 is ENHRY, CDR2 SYGVKD, per germline. V was clipped by 4 bases and J by 2 bases, with 9 bases between them. The CDR3 loop reads CAISGESAGNTIYF. CDR3 nucleotide sequence: TGTGCCATCAGTGGAGAATCGGCTGGAAACACCATATATTTT.

V is TRBV6-1 and J is TRBJ2-7; D is uncertain. V was trimmed by 2 bases and J by 3 bases, leaving 5 bases between them. In germline, CDR1 is MNHNS, CDR2 SASEGT. CDR3 length equals 12 residues. CDR3 residues: CASSELYYEQYF. CDR3 bases: TGTGCCAGCAGTGAATTGTACTACGAGCAGTACTTC.

The chain combines TRBV10-2 with TRBJ1-2; D uncertain. Between the trimmed V and J ends, which lost 5 bases and 5 bases, there was a span of 12 bases. The CDR3 sequence is 13 residues long. Looked up from germline, CDR1 is WSHSY and CDR2 is SAAADI. The CDR3 DNA sequence: TGCGCCAGCAGTCCGGGATTCAGTTATGGCTACACCTTC. This encodes CASSPGFSYGYTF.

The chain joins TRBV19 to TRBJ2-7; 11 bases match TRBD1. Germline V lookup: CDR1 LNHDA, CDR2 SQIVND (reference sequence). The V and J ends lost 6 bases and 5 bases, in that order; junction bases with no gene match: 9. This CDR3 is 15 amino acids long. Written as DNA, the CDR3 is TGTGCCAGTAGGAGCGGACAGGGGGCGATAGACGAGCAGTACTTC. It yields the protein CASRSGQGAIDEQYF.

The CDR3 region is CASSLIGLAGGLGEQFF. DNA of the CDR3: TGTGCCAGCAGTCTTATCGGACTAGCGGGGGGGCTGGGTGAGCAGTTCTTC. The J gene is TRBJ2-1, the V gene TRBV6-6; 15 bases fit TRBD2. Germline CDR1 reads MNHNY; CDR2 reads SVGAGI (reference sequence). The V segment lost 5 bases and the J segment 9 bases; nucleotides outside the gene matches: 11. The CDR3 consists of 17 residues.